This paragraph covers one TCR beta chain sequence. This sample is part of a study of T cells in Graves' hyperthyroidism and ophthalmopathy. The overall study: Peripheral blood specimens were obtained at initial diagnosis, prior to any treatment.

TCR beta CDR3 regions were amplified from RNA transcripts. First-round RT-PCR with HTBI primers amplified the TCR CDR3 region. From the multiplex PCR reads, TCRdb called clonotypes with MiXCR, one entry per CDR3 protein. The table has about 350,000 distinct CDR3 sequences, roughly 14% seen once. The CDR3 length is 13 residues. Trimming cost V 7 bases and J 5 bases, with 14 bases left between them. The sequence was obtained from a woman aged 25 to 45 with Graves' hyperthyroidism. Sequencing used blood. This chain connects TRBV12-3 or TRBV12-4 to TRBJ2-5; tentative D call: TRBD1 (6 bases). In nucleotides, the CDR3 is TGTGCCAGCATGAACAGGGAATTGGAGACCCAGTACTTC. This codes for CASMNRELETQYF.